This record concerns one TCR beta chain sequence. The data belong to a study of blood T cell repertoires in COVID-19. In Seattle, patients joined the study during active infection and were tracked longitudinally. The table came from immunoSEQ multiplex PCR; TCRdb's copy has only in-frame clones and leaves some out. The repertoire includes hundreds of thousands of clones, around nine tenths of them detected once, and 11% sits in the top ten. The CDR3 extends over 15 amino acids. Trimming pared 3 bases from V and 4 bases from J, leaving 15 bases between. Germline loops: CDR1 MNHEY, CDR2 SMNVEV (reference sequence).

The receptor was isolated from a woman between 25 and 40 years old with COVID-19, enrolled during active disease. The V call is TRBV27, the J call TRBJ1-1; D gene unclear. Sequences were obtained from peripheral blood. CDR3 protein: CASSLGRPLITEAFF. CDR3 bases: TGTGCCAGCAGTTTGGGCAGGCCCCTGATCACTGAAGCTTTCTTT.